This T cell receptor (beta chain) was identified in a study of T cells after yellow fever vaccination. Overall study results and limits: Although the secondary response was weaker, it peaked faster, at day 5 versus 15. The study noted that FACS-sorted repertoires could contain abundant clonotypes contaminating from the bulk population.

This clonotype was observed a handful of times. The antigen remains unidentified. MiXCR, run by TCRdb on the 5' RACE reads, gives a single entry per CDR3 protein. The sample has about 74,000 distinct CDR3 sequences, more than 5.5% seen once. The CDR3 has 14 amino acids. Germline V lookup: CDR1 SGDLS, CDR2 YYNGEE. V lost 3 bases, J lost 5 bases, and 12 bases lay in between. This receptor was obtained from a man between 18 and 29 years old who received the YFV17D yellow fever vaccine. The starting material was CD8+ T cells sorted from PBMCs, obtained about 5 days after the first yellow fever vaccination. The chain recombines TRBV9 with TRBJ2-1, with D tentatively TRBD1 or TRBD2 (5 bases each). The CDR3, as DNA: TGTGCCAGCAGCGCCACCGGGACGGACAATGAGCAGTTCTTC. Translated, it gives CASSATGTDNEQFF.